This T cell receptor (beta chain) is from a study of persistence of HIV-infected CD4 T cells. As to this clone: Its specificity is unknown.

The CDR3 consists of 13 residues. The germline gives CDR1 LGHDT, CDR2 YNNKEL (reference sequence). Trimming took 4 bases from V and 0 from J, leaving 5 bases between them. Anti-CD3/anti-CD28 beads served as a nonspecific positive control stimulus. Responding CD4+ T cells were sorted by upregulation of both CD40 ligand and CD69. Adults with HIV-1 started suppressive ART while chronically infected. This was the immunoSEQ version 4 assay in survey mode. Data came from immunoSEQ multiplex PCR; TCRdb stores just in-frame clones and leaves some out. The profile shows 45,000 or so clones, about 88% of them singletons.

The source material was CD4+ T cells sorted from PBMCs after roughly 18-hour stimulation, sampled from a patient who received antiretroviral therapy. The gene calls are TRBV3-1 (or the pseudogene TRBV3-2) and TRBJ2-3, with no clear D. This TCR was recovered from an adult woman with HIV who was CMV-seropositive. DNA of the CDR3: TGTGCCAGCAGCCTTCCTAGCACAGATACGCAGTATTTT. Amino acids: CASSLPSTDTQYF.